The clone carrying this T cell receptor beta chain showed up many times. Its specificity is unknown. The TCR cDNA carried a universal primer site and UMIs from 5'RACE template switching. TCRdb itself ran the 5' RACE reads through MiXCR, one entry per CDR3 protein. The data contain 250,000 or so distinct CDR3 sequences, roughly 4% of them singletons. The CDR3 runs to 13 residues. CDR1 and CDR2 (germline): LGHNA, YSLEER. Trimming stripped 1 base from V and 8 bases from J, with 11 bases between. This sample is part of a study of T cells after yellow fever vaccination. About the study: The fractions with low cell numbers were processed using SMART-Seq v4 Ultra Low Input.

Findings of the study overall: Most clones from primary vaccination resurfaced after the booster (about 95% CD4, more than 75% CD8).

The TCR originated in a man in his late teens or twenties who received the YFV17D yellow fever vaccine. The gene calls are TRBV4-3 and TRBJ1-2, with D uncertain. The source material was PBMCs, sampled 15 days after the yellow fever booster vaccination. CDR3: CASSQGGGIGYTF. CDR3 nucleotides: TGCGCCAGCAGCCAAGGGGGAGGGATAGGCTACACCTTC.